These T cell receptor beta chains were read from a single sample in a study of blood T cell repertoires in COVID-19. Sequenced by immunoSEQ multiplex PCR; TCRdb stores in-frame clones only, minus some. The sample has roughly 110,000 clones; roughly 90% are singletons. What was sequenced was peripheral blood. All receptors come from a man aged 35-49 years with active or convalescent COVID-19. Each CDR3 is given with its conserved first and last residue. The D gene is left open where the match is weak. Only some rows state a clone size, as once, few, many or a class for expanded clones.

j_call d_call v_call clone_size cdr3_nt cdr3_aa
TRBJ2-3 TRBD2 TRBV9 - TGTGCCAGCAGCGTACGCGGGAGTGGGGGGGCAGATACGCAGTATTTT CASSVRGSGGADTQYF
TRBJ2-3 - TRBV7-8 once TGTGCCAGCAGCCCCGAACAGGGAACGCAGTATTTT CASSPEQGTQYF
TRBJ2-2 TRBD2 TRBV5-4 - TGTGCCAGCAGCTCACCGGGACTAGCGGGTGGAATTGCGAACACCGGGGAGCTGTTTTTT CASSSPGLAGGIANTGELFF
TRBJ2-3 TRBD1 TRBV9 - TGTGCCAGCAGCGTAGATTCCGGGACAGGGGTCACAGATACGCAGTATTTT CASSVDSGTGVTDTQYF
TRBJ1-5 - TRBV28 few TGTGCCAGCAGTTTATCAGGAAGCAATCAGCCCCAGCATTTT CASSLSGSNQPQHF
TRBJ2-7 TRBD2 TRBV28 - TGTGCCAGCAGACCCGGGACTAGCGTCTCCTACGAGCAGTACTTC CASRPGTSVSYEQYF
TRBJ2-3 - TRBV6-5 - TGTGCCAGCAGTACCGACGAGGGAGGCACAGATACGCAGTATTTT CASSTDEGGTDTQYF
TRBJ2-7 - TRBV6-5 - TGTGCCAGCAGTACCGGGACTGCCTACTACGAGCAGTACTTC CASSTGTAYYEQYF
TRBJ2-3 - TRBV12-5 - TGTGCTAGTGTAACAGCGGCCCCCACAGATACGCAGTATTTT CASVTAAPTDTQYF
TRBJ2-7 TRBD1 TRBV29-1 once TGCAGCGTTGAAGATTGGCGCCTTTCCGGACAGGAGGTTTACGAGCAGTACTTC CSVEDWRLSGQEVYEQYF
TRBJ2-6 - TRBV6-5 - TGTGCCAGCAGAAACCCCACAGGGCTCGACGGCGTCCTGACTTTC CASRNPTGLDGVLTF
TRBJ2-2 - TRBV24-1 - TGTGCCACCAGTGATTTACAGGTCGGCACCGGGGAGCTGTTTTTT CATSDLQVGTGELFF
TRBJ1-5 TRBD1 TRBV7-2 - TGTGCCAGCAGCGAGCAAACAGGGGAAGGTCAGCCCCAGCATTTT CASSEQTGEGQPQHF
TRBJ2-5 TRBD1 TRBV4-2 - TGTGCCAGCAGCCAAGGGGACAGGGGGGGAGAGACCCAGTACTTC CASSQGDRGGETQYF
TRBJ2-2 - TRBV6-5 - TGTGCCAGCGGAGGGGTGGGGGAGCTGTTTTTT CASGGVGELFF
TRBJ2-1 TRBD1 TRBV5-1 - TGCGCCAGCAGCCAAGGACAGGGGGCCTACAATGAGCAGTTCTTC CASSQGQGAYNEQFF
TRBJ2-5 TRBD2 TRBV12-5 - TGTGCTAGTGGGATGGGACTAGCGGCCCAAGAGACCCAGTACTTC CASGMGLAAQETQYF
TRBJ1-2 - TRBV9 - TGTGCCAGCAGCGGTGAATTGGGGGGGACACCTTATGGCTACACCTTC CASSGELGGTPYGYTF
TRBJ1-5 - TRBV30 - TGTGCCTGGAGCGGGACACTGAATCAGCCCCAGCATTTT CAWSGTLNQPQHF
TRBJ1-5 - TRBV10-3 - TGTGCCATCAGTGAGGGAGTAGGGGAGCCCCAGCATTTT CAISEGVGEPQHF
TRBJ1-5 - TRBV28 - TGTGCCAGCAGTTTCCCTAGGCGGGGGAGCAATCAGCCCCAGCATTTT CASSFPRRGSNQPQHF
TRBJ2-4 TRBD2 TRBV10-1 - TGCGCCAGCGGTACTATGACCCGACTAGCGGGAGGGCCACAAGAAAACATTCAGTACTTC CASGTMTRLAGGPQENIQYF
TRBJ1-2 - TRBV4-3 - TGCGCCAGCAGCCAAGATGCGGGATACTATGGCTACACCTTC CASSQDAGYYGYTF
TRBJ1-1 - TRBV4-1 - TGCGCCAGCAGCCAAGATGGGCGTCTGCAGGCTTTCTTT CASSQDGRLQAFF
TRBJ2-5 TRBD2 TRBV7-2 - TGTGCCAGCAGCTCCGGGACTAGCGGGAGTGAGACCCAGTACTTC CASSSGTSGSETQYF
TRBJ1-4 - TRBV4-1 - TGCGCCAGCAGCCAAGACCCTGCTGTCGGTGAAAAACTGTTTTTT CASSQDPAVGEKLFF
TRBJ1-3 - TRBV6-5 once TGTGCCAGCAACAAAAGGGGTCCCGGAAACACCATATATTTT CASNKRGPGNTIYF
TRBJ2-7 - TRBV7-2 once TGTGCCAGCAGCTTAGCCCCAGGGTTCGGCGAGCAGTACTTC CASSLAPGFGEQYF
TRBJ2-3 - TRBV2 - TGTGCCAGCCTCCGGGAGCTCACAGATACGCAGTATTTT CASLRELTDTQYF
TRBJ1-1 - TRBV18 - TGTGCCAGCTCACCCCCATCCAGGGCTGAAGCTTTCTTT CASSPPSRAEAFF
TRBJ1-2 - TRBV12-3/TRBV12-4 - TGTGCCACGAGTGCGGCCTGGGAGGGTGGCTACACCTTC CATSAAWEGGYTF
TRBJ2-5 - TRBV7-2 - TGTGCCAGCAGCTTCTACGGGTTAGAGACCCAGTACTTC CASSFYGLETQYF
TRBJ1-2 - TRBV18 - TGTGCCAGCTCACCCGACAGTCTCTCCTATGGCTACACCTTC CASSPDSLSYGYTF
TRBJ1-2 TRBD1 TRBV14 - TGTGCCAGCAGCCCAGTTCCCGGGACAGGGAACTATGGCTACACCTTC CASSPVPGTGNYGYTF
TRBJ2-7 - TRBV7-2 - TGTGCCAGCAGCTTTCACTACGAGCAGTACTTC CASSFHYEQYF
TRBJ2-7 - TRBV24-1 - TGTGCCACCAGTGATTCTGAAACAGGGTGGGACGAGCAGTACTTC CATSDSETGWDEQYF
TRBJ1-5 - TRBV21-1 once TGTGCCAGCAGCAAAGTTTTTTGTTGTGCAGACAGGGGGGGGGATCAGCCCCAGCATTTT CASSKVFCCADRGGDQPQHF
TRBJ1-2 - TRBV28 - TGTGCCACCCTGGGGGGGGGTAGGTATGGCTACACCTTC CATLGGGRYGYTF
TRBJ2-7 TRBD2 TRBV3-1/TRBV3-2 - TGTGCCAGCTCCGATAGCGGGAGGGGCTACGAGCAGTACTTC CASSDSGRGYEQYF
TRBJ2-2 - TRBV10-3 few TGTTCCACGGGAGCGTGGACCGGGGAGCTGTTTTTT CSTGAWTGELFF
TRBJ1-2 - TRBV21-1 - TGTGCCAGCAGCAATCAGGCAGCTAACTATGGCTACACCTTC CASSNQAANYGYTF
TRBJ1-1 - TRBV7-2 once TGTGCCAGCAGCTTATTACGTGACAGCAAAGCTTTCTTT CASSLLRDSKAFF
TRBJ2-2 - TRBV19 - TGTGCCAGTAGTCCCGGGACTCGGAATGGGGAGCTGTTTTTT CASSPGTRNGELFF
TRBJ2-2 TRBD2 TRBV4-3 - TGCGCCAGCAGCCAACACCCGACTAGCGGGGCGAACACCGGGGAGCTGTTTTTT CASSQHPTSGANTGELFF
TRBJ1-1 - TRBV7-2 - TGTGCCAGCAGCTTAGATATGGCAGACACTGAAGCTTTCTTT CASSLDMADTEAFF
TRBJ2-7 - TRBV18 once TGTGCCAGCTCGGCCCGGGGGAAAGAGGACGAGCAGTACTTC CASSARGKEDEQYF
TRBJ2-2 TRBD1 TRBV6-4 - TGTGCCAGCAGAGAACAGGGGGCGGGCACCGGGGAGCTGTTTTTT CASREQGAGTGELFF